This T cell receptor beta chain was retrieved from a study of CD8+ T cells in alopecia areata. Study summary: Each recipient was an approximately 7-11-week-old female C3H/HeJ mouse given skin from a roughly 6-13-month-old C3H/HeJ donor with spontaneous alopecia. Study-level points and caveats: An increase in clonality over normal scalp was evident in lesional scalp, especially alopecia totalis/universalis. Sharing of TCR sequences between patients (possibly for HLA-related reasons) was less clear than in mice.

The CDR3 consists of 13 residues. Germline V gene sequence: CDR1 NSHNY, CDR2 SYGAGN. V dropped 5 bases and J dropped 2 bases, with 9 bases sitting between them. Extracted RNA was reverse transcribed into cDNA, the sequencing template. Libraries were prepared by immunoSEQ multiplex PCR; TCRdb keeps only in-frame clonotypes and omits some of them. The sample holds about 1,800 clones, and no clone turns up only once. This clone was picked up a small number of times. Its antigen is still unknown. Germline and genes here are mouse. The DNA ends 4 residues before the CDR3 does, and the rest of the CDR3 is filled in from the germline J gene. The time point here: mouse skin 6 weeks after grafting, around onset of hair loss. At the time of grafting and 3 and 6 weeks later, recipient mouse skin was biopsied.

This receptor was taken from a C3H/HeJ mouse with alopecia areata. This strain's MHC haplotype is H2-k. The sample was skin, taken at week 6. The V call is TRBV13-1, the J call TRBJ2-5; D might be TRBD2 (5 bases). Partial CDR3 DNA: TGTGCCAGCAGAGGACTTTTCCAAGAC. Translation: CASRGLFQD. The full-length CDR3 reads as CASRGLFQDTQYF.